The present entry profiles one T cell receptor (beta chain) with its context. TCRdb keeps only in-frame clones here, not all; method: immunoSEQ multiplex PCR. The table lists 50,000 to 55,000 clones, about 97% of them singletons, with around 0.6% in the top ten. The data derive from a study of siplizumab effects on memory and regulatory T cells. Germline CDR1 is MGHRA and CDR2 is YSYEKL. CDR3 length: 18 amino acids. With 1 base removed from V and 0 bases from J, the gap between germline ends came to 16 bases. Material for sequencing was naive CD4+ T cells sorted from blood. The genes are TRBV4-1 and TRBJ2-4; no reliable D call. The receptor comes from a human donor in good health. The CDR3 spells CASSQGPGQELAKNIQYF. CDR3 DNA: TGCGCCAGCAGCCAAGGTCCCGGGCAGGAGCTAGCCAAAAACATTCAGTACTTC.